The 16 T cell receptor beta chains in this list originate from one sample, sequenced in a study of shared clonotypes between healthy human individuals. The table came from immunoSEQ multiplex PCR; TCRdb's copy has only in-frame clones and leaves some out. The sample has 2 million to 2.5 million clones; approximately 93% are singletons. The sample comprised naive CD4+ T cells from PBMCs. As to subset: CD45RA+ positively selected. These receptors were collected from a man younger than 35 in good health. Some clones in this sample may be carry-over from other donors' samples.

This clone was detected only once. The J gene is TRBJ1-2, the V gene TRBV30; the D is unclear. V lost 0 bases, J lost 4 bases, and 12 bases lay in between. Germline V gene lookup returns CDR1 GTSNPN and CDR2 SVGIG (reference sequence). There are 14 residues in the CDR3. The DNA of the CDR3 is TGTGCCTGGAGTGTAAACCACCTGAGCTATGGCTACACCTTC. It is translated as CAWSVNHLSYGYTF. Supplemented by reference TRBV30 and TRBJ1-2, the full variable domain reads SQTIHQWPATLVQPVGSPLSLECTVEGTSNPNLYWYRQAAGRGLQLLFYSVGIGQISSEVPQNLSASRPQDRQFILSSKKLLLSDSGFYLCAWSVNHLSYGYTFGSGTRLTVV.

The rearrangement joins TRBV5-1 to TRBJ2-3; D is perhaps TRBD2 (6 bases). Germline-derived CDR1 and CDR2 are SGHRS and YFSETQ. CDR3 length: 16 amino acids. V was shortened by 4 bases and J by 4 bases, with 19 bases between the two germline ends. In nucleotides, the CDR3 is TGCGCCAGCAGCCCTCAACTGGCGGGGATCGCAGATACGCAGTATTTT. Translating it yields CASSPQLAGIADTQYF. Variable domain in full (rest from reference TRBV5-1 and TRBJ2-3): KAGVTQTPRYLIKTRGQQVTLSCSPISGHRSVSWYQQTPGQGLQFLFEYFSETQRNKGNFPGRFSGRQFSNSRSEMNVSTLELGDSALYLCASSPQLAGIADTQYFGPGTRLTVL.

This chain uses TRBV6-5 with TRBJ2-5, with D perhaps matching TRBD1 or TRBD2 (5 bases each). V shed 6 bases and J shed 5 bases, with 16 bases lying between them. The germline V gene has CDR1 MNHEY and CDR2 SVGAGI. CDR3 length: 14 amino acids. CDR3 nucleotide sequence: TGTGCCAGCAGCCCAGCCAGGGAGTCGGAGACCCAGTACTTC. This sequence encodes CASSPARESETQYF.

J is TRBJ2-7 and V is TRBV7-9, with 7 bases matching TRBD1. Germline CDR1 reads SEHNR; CDR2 reads FQNEAQ (reference sequence). The CDR3 contains 16 residues. J gave up 2 bases and V 4 bases, and 11 bases lay outside the gene matches. CDR3: CASSYTGAPKTYEQYF. In nucleotides, the CDR3 is TGTGCCAGCAGCTATACAGGGGCCCCCAAAACCTACGAGCAGTACTTC.

This sequence joins TRBV4-1 and TRBJ1-5, with TRBD1 matching over 9 bases. CDR1 is MGHRA and CDR2 is YSYEKL in the germline V gene. The CDR3 extends over 16 amino acids. V was pared by 4 bases and J by 3 bases, with 7 bases of the junction left unmatched. The CDR3 loop is CASSRGTGGVNQPQHF. The CDR3 coding sequence is TGCGCCAGCAGCCGCGGAACAGGGGGCGTCAATCAGCCCCAGCATTTT.

On this clone: This specimen includes other DNA sequences encoding the same CDR3. This sequence joins TRBV28 and TRBJ1-4, with D unresolved. The CDR3 loop spans 15 amino acids. Trimming pared 6 bases from V and 0 bases from J, leaving 11 bases between. The V gene's germline CDR1 is MDHEN and CDR2 SYDVKM. DNA of the CDR3: TGTGCCAGCAGCCGCCCTGGAGCAACTAATGAAAAACTGTTTTTT. Encoded protein: CASSRPGATNEKLFF.

The chain has TRBV28 and TRBJ2-2; 8 nucleotides agree with TRBD1. Trimming at V came to 3 bases and at J to 2 bases, leaving 5 bases not matched to a gene. Per the germline V gene, CDR1 is MDHEN and CDR2 is SYDVKM. CDR3 size: 16 residues. The CDR3: CASSFQGTGNTGELFF. For the CDR3, the DNA is TGTGCCAGCAGTTTTCAGGGGACAGGTAACACCGGGGAGCTGTTTTTT.

About this clone itself: Other DNA sequences in this sample translate to the same CDR3. The V and J genes are TRBV18 and TRBJ2-7; D possibly corresponds to TRBD1 (5 bases). V lost 3 bases to trimming and J lost 4 bases, with 7 bases between them. The germline V gene encodes CDR1 KGHSH and CDR2 LQKENI. This CDR3 region has 12 residues. The CDR3 region is CASSPTAYEQYF. DNA for the CDR3: TGTGCCAGCTCACCGACAGCTTACGAGCAGTACTTC.

The rearrangement links TRBV6-1 to TRBJ2-7; D call uncertain. Germline values: CDR1 MNHNS, CDR2 SASEGT. Trimming cost V 7 bases and J 4 bases, with 11 bases left between them. This CDR3 region has 12 residues. CDR3 residues: CASTPGVYEQYF. In nucleotides, the CDR3 is TGTGCCAGCACTCCGGGCGTTTACGAGCAGTACTTC.

The V call is TRBV5-1, the J call TRBJ2-7; perhaps TRBD2 as D (5 bases). The ends were cut back, 0 bases at V and 2 bases at J, with 15 bases in the middle. Germline CDR1 SGHRS, CDR2 YFSETQ. CDR3 length equals 16 residues. The CDR3 DNA follows: TGCGCCAGCAGCTTGGGTATTCGGACTTACACCTACGAGCAGTACTTC. This codes for CASSLGIRTYTYEQYF.

J is TRBJ1-4 and V is TRBV27; D is undetermined. The V gene's germline CDR1 is MNHEY and CDR2 SMNVEV (reference sequence). The germline V and J ends were trimmed by 3 bases and 0 bases, with 11 bases remaining between them. The CDR3 covers 16 residues. DNA of the CDR3: TGTGCCAGCAGTTTTCAGATGACGGCAACTAATGAAAAACTGTTTTTT. The encoded protein is CASSFQMTATNEKLFF.

This clone was found once. The V call is TRBV30, the J call TRBJ2-1; the D gene is possibly TRBD1 (5 bases). The CDR3 covers 12 residues. With 3 bases removed from V and 6 bases from J, the gap between germline ends came to 9 bases. CDR1 is GTSNPN, CDR2 SVGIG, per germline (reference sequence). CDR3 in amino acids: CAWSAGSNEQFF. Written as DNA, the CDR3 is TGTGCCTGGAGCGCAGGGTCCAATGAGCAGTTCTTC. Complete variable domain (other parts from reference TRBV30 and TRBJ2-1): SQTIHQWPATLVQPVGSPLSLECTVEGTSNPNLYWYRQAAGRGLQLLFYSVGIGQISSEVPQNLSASRPQDRQFILSSKKLLLSDSGFYLCAWSAGSNEQFFGPGTRLTVL.

Notes on this clone: The sample carries other DNA sequences with the same CDR3. The chain joins TRBV9 to TRBJ2-3; D gene unclear. This CDR3 comprises 14 residues. The germline CDR1 and CDR2 sequences are SGDLS and YYNGEE. Trimming left V 0 bases short and J 2 bases short, with 7 bases between. This CDR3 is CASSVAPHTDTQYF. The CDR3 nucleotides read TGTGCCAGCAGCGTAGCTCCTCACACAGATACGCAGTATTTT.

Notes on this clone: A much larger clonotype is one base distant, so this may be a read error. The chain couples TRBV27 to TRBJ2-7, with D possibly TRBD2 on 5 matching bases. Germline values: CDR1 MNHEY, CDR2 SMNVEV (reference sequence). The CDR3 runs 15 residues. The CDR3 nucleotides read TGTGCCAGCAGTCTATCAGGAGGAGTAGGCTACGGGCAGTACTTC. Its protein product is CASSLSGGVGYGQYF.

The chain carries TRBV19 and TRBJ1-5, with D uncertain. Germline V lookup: CDR1 LNHDA, CDR2 SQIVND (reference sequence). The CDR3 runs to 13 residues. V was cut by 7 bases and J by 3 bases, with 10 bases left in between. CDR3 in amino acids: CASKAAFNQPQHF. For the CDR3, the DNA is TGTGCCAGTAAGGCAGCTTTCAATCAGCCCCAGCATTTT.

V and J are TRBV2 and TRBJ1-4, with 8 bases identical to TRBD1. The CDR3 loop spans 13 amino acids. The germline V gene has CDR1 SNHLY and CDR2 FYNNEI. The trim removed 3 bases at V and 14 bases at J, leaving 8 bases unmatched. The CDR3 DNA follows: TGTGCCAGCAGTGACAGGGGGCTCGGGACTCTGTTTTTT. It encodes CASSDRGLGTLFF.